This TCR beta chain was identified during a study of cytomegalovirus exposure and HLA in healthy donors (dated by TCRdb to 2015 to 2018). Study-level background: An earlier analysis of approximately 640 of the donors reported approximately 300 Gb of sequence data and 100 million to 140 million unique TCR beta sequences from about 180 million T cells. An early release covering some 640 HLA-typed donors comprised about 300 gigabases of sequencing data and roughly 86 million unique TCR sequences. Among the approximately 400 genotyped donors, approximately 82% belonged to the genetic ancestry cluster associated with self-reported Caucasian donors. The study aimed to test whether cataloging public T cell receptors could reveal signatures of past pathogen exposure. The T cell repertoires of some 700 subjects were profiled by immunosequencing and related to cytomegalovirus serostatus. Besides the first cohort of hundreds of subjects, a separate validation cohort made up of 120 different subjects was used. To predict cytomegalovirus infection status, the study brought together high-throughput TCR immunosequencing, statistical association of individual TCRs with disease status, and machine learning. In a later analysis, previously published TCR beta repertoires from roughly 710 donors were re-analyzed and high-resolution HLA genotyping was added so that TCR occurrence patterns could be studied. In the later analysis, no new phenotypic data were used to find candidate immune exposures; instead, reliance was placed on TCR beta sequences and their occurrence across donors. An earlier analysis of 587 of the donors used high-throughput TCR beta sequencing to judge whether each TCR beta V gene segment behaved as functional or pseudogenic. Donor age, sex, ethnicity and CMV serostatus were collected together with the repertoire data. A later genetic analysis took genome-wide SNP genotypes for about three fifths of the 666 donors and used that subset as a discovery cohort. Every discovery cohort repertoire had been produced on one sequencing platform. HLA typing covered class I and class II loci at four-digit resolution. Typing coverage differed by locus: A, B, C, DRB1 and DQB1 were typed in roughly 620-640 donors, DQA1 in about 510, DPA1 in some 600, and DPB1 in around 490. Roughly five DR-DQ haplotypes were handled as single units for association and clustering because linkage in the cohort was strong. Across roughly 420 genotyped donors of the cohort, an average of approximately 220,000 unique TCR beta nucleotide sequences per donor were sequenced, and around 19% of those sequences were non-productive.

The library was made by the immunoSEQ multiplex PCR assay. For the multiplex PCR, a mixture combining 60 forward primers for TCR Vbeta segments and 13 reverse primers for TCR Jbeta segments was used. A multiplex PCR assay on genomic DNA amplified the CDR3 region of rearranged TCR beta genes. Amplified TCR beta libraries were sequenced as 87-base-pair reads on the Illumina HiSeq System. The study's own analysis went as follows. In a later analysis, approximately 74 million unique TCR beta chains were counted across the 690 or so repertoires, and roughly 9.9 million of these chains were shared by at least two donors. To remove PCR and sequencing errors, raw reads were error-corrected and collapsed into unique sequences using a nearest-neighbor algorithm that merged closely related sequences. Alignment of CDR3 sequences to IMGT reference sequences was used to assign V, D and J gene segments. For a sequence to be retained, a match of at least six nucleotides was required to both a V gene segment and a J gene segment. A rearrangement counted as productive if the CDR3 had no stop codons and remained in frame with V and J, and every other rearrangement counted as non-productive. CDR3 was defined according to IMGT convention as the region running from the second conserved V-encoded cysteine to the conserved J-encoded phenylalanine. In an earlier analysis of 500 to 650 of the donors, sequences lacking an unambiguous match to a single V gene segment were excluded. In an earlier analysis of some 590 of the donors, a V segment was called functional when productive rearrangements were above 56.7%, and segregating when the standard deviation between donors exceeded 5%. To diagnose cytomegalovirus status from the catalog of TCR beta chain sequences, a statistical classification framework was built. V and J gene assignment, in a later analysis, came from comparing TCR nucleotide sequences with IMGT/GENE-DB human TR gene sequences. Using the TCRdist pipeline, a later analysis assigned CDR3 sequences along with most-parsimonious VDJ recombination scenarios. In a later analysis, every TCR beta chain was defined by the combination of its CDR3 amino acid sequence and its V-gene family, and reads without a unique V-gene family were dropped. As a way to deal with suspected cross-contamination and a sequencing artifact, a later analysis dropped 450 to 700 nucleotide sequences that were highly shared and had low generation probability. For each public chain, a later analysis derived a clonal expansion index from normalized ranks of inferred template counts within each repertoire. In a later analysis, generation probabilities were computed with a VDJ recombination model fitted to out-of-frame rearrangements, and the resulting probabilities were checked against IGoR. A later analysis scored TCR-TCR, TCR-HLA and TCR-CMV co-occurrence with hypergeometric tests, applying a repertoire-size bias correction to TCR pairs. In a later analysis, false discovery rates were estimated by permuting HLA or CMV assignments 20 times. In a later analysis, co-occurring TCRs were grouped using DBSCAN, with TCRdist sequence similarity added in when clustering inside HLA-allele-positive subsets. Repertoires with fewer than 30,000 or more than 120,000 public chains, plus five repertoires with anomalous nucleotide sharing, were excluded from co-occurrence clustering. TCRdb's version of the immuneACCESS table is confined to in-frame rearrangements and falls short of the full clone set. An unresolved V gene accounts for under half of the shortfall where checked; the remainder is of unknown origin. V, J and clone size derive from that table, while D and trimming were established from the DNA sequence. The sample contains around 120,000 clones, approximately 77% of them found a single time. About 1.8% of the sample comes from the top ten.

CDR1 is given as SEHNR and CDR2 as FQNEAQ, both from the germline V gene (reference sequence). The CDR3 measures 12 amino acids from cysteine to phenylalanine. Just the 36-base CDR3 DNA is kept, in frame starting at base 1. Findings and caveats that apply to the study as a whole: The sequencing pipeline was judged likely to have produced a cluster of highly shared sequence variants as a technical artifact. When HLA alleles, especially DR and DQ, strongly co-occurred, TCR associations were difficult to assign to individual alleles. The only immune exposure information available for the cohort was CMV serostatus. According to a later genetic analysis, donors in an Asian-associated ancestry cluster had fewer N-insertions in productive TCRs than the roughly 670-donor mean. Broadly in line with IMGT annotations, most TCR beta V segments showed up in productive rearrangements about 87% or about 30% of the time in an earlier analysis of under 700 of the donors. A further reported finding was that TCR beta sequences accurately predicted the HLA-A and HLA-B alleles for most subjects in the first cohort. Because counts were too low, more than 15 rarely observed V segments, including chromosome 9 orphons, were left out of the earlier analysis of approximately 580 of the donors. According to a later analysis, TCR association rates differed among HLA loci, with DRB1 alleles showing the most associated TCRs and HLA-C alleles showing the fewest. Presence/absence analyses assumed roughly uniform sequencing depth across donors, an assumption that may not hold. V-gene and J-gene trimming of TCR beta chains was associated with a missense DCLRE1C variant in a later genetic analysis, and the association was replicated in an independent cohort. Because the 87-base-pair reads could not distinguish some IMGT-functional V segments, including TRBV6-2 and TRBV6-3, those segments were excluded. The classifier was reported to diagnose cytomegalovirus status with high specificity and sensitivity in both the original and validation cohorts. Most CMV-associated TCR beta chains appeared to be HLA-restricted in a later analysis, and the HLA associations seemed to be driven largely by CMV exposure. Only TCR beta chains were sequenced in this cohort, and the absence of alpha or paired-chain data limited detectable features. While some public TCRs were present in many individuals, most TCR sequences turned up only very rarely across donors. HLA typing was unavailable for some donors at each locus, so association tests used only the typed subset. It was suggested by the authors that the approach could potentially be generalized to other disease states and immunological phenotypes. Correlated functional status among segregating V segments might be attributable to linkage disequilibrium, but an unknown experimental factor could not be ruled out. In a later analysis, HLA-associated TCR beta chains were found to be more clonally expanded and to have lower generation probabilities than equally common non-associated chains. Specific HLA alleles were associated with around 18,000 TCR beta sequences at a false discovery rate of 0.05 in a later analysis. Three of the identified cytomegalovirus-associated TCR beta chains were confirmed in vitro to be specific for cytomegalovirus antigens. A later analysis reported that several top co-occurrence clusters appeared linked to parvovirus B19, influenza, CMV and Epstein-Barr virus. In the study, some 160 TCR beta chains were listed as associated with cytomegalovirus.

For this clone: Its antigen has not been determined. An end of the junction does not agree with germline; a read error may underlie this.

The cohort comprised hundreds of healthy bone marrow donors. Cohort members were all nominally healthy when sampled, although unrecorded immune exposures were likely present. The donor was CMV seronegative and belonged to the group of under 400 seronegative cohort members. Each donor provided a peripheral blood sample, and peripheral blood mononuclear cells were used for TCR beta sequencing. The Qiagen DNeasy Blood Extraction Kit was used to extract genomic DNA from the blood cell samples. Sample: PBMCs. The chain is assembled from TRBV7-9 and TRBJ2-7; confidence is insufficient to name the D gene. This sequence was found in a man younger than 35 in good health and CMV-seronegative. The sequence in DNA is TGTTCCAGCAGCCCCTTGGGCCCCGAGCAGTACTTC. The resulting protein is CSSSPLGPEQYF.